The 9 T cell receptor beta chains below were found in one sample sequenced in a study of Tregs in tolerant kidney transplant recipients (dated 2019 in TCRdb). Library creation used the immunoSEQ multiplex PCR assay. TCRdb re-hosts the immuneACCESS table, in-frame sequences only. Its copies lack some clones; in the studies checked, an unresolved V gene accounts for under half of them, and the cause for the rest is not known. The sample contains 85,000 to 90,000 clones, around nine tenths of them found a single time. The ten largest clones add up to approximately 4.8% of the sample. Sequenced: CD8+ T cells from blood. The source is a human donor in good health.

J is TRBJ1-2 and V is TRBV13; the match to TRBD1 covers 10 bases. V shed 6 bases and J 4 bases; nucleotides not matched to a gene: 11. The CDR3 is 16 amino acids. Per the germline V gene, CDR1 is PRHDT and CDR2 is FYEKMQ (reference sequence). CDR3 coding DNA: TGTGCCAGCAGTGGAACGGGACAGGGGACCCCCTATGGCTACACCTTC. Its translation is CASSGTGQGTPYGYTF.

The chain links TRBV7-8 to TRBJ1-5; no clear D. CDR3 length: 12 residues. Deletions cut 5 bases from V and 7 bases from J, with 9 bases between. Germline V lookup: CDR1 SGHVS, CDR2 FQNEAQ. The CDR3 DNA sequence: TGTGCCAGCAGCGACGGGCAGCAGCCCCAGCATTTT. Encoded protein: CASSDGQQPQHF.

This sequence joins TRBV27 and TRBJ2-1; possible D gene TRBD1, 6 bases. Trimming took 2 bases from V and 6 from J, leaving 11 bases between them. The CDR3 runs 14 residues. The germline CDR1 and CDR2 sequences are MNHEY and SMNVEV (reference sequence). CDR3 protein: CASSLAGVGNEQFF. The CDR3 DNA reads TGTGCCAGCAGTTTAGCAGGGGTGGGCAATGAGCAGTTCTTC.

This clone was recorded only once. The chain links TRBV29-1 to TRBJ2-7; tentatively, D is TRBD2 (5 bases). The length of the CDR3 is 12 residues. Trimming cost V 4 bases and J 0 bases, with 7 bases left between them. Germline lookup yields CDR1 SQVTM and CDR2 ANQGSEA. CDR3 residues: CSVATSSYEQYF. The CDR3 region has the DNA TGCAGCGTTGCCACTAGCTCCTACGAGCAGTACTTC.

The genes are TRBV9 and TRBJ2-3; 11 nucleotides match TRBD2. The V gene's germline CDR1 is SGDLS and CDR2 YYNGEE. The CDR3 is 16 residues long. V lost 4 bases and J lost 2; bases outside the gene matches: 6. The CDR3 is CASSNPSGGITDTQYF. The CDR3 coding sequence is TGTGCCAGCAGCAATCCTAGCGGGGGGATCACAGATACGCAGTATTTT.

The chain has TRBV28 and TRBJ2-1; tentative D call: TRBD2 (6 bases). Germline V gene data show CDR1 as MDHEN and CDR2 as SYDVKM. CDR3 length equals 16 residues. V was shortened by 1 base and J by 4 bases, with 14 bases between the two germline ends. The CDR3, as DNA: TGTGCCAGCAGTTTATTCGGGAGCAACCCTTACAATGAGCAGTTCTTC. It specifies CASSLFGSNPYNEQFF.

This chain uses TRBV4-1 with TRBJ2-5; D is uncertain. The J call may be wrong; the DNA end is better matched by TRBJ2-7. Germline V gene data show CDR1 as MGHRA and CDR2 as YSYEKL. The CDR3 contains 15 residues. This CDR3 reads CASSQVPHDSYEQYF. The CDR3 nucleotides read TGCGCCAGCAGCCAAGTGCCTCATGATTCCTACGAGCAGTACTTC.

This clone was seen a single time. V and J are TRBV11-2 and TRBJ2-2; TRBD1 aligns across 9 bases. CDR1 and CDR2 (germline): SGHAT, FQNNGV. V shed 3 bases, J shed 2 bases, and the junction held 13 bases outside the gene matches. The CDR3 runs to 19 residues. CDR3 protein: CASSLTIPLGQGNTGELFF. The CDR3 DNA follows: TGTGCCAGCAGCTTGACTATCCCTCTGGGACAGGGCAACACCGGGGAGCTGTTTTTT.

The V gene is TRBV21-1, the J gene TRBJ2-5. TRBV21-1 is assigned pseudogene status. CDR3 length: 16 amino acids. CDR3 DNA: TGTGCCAGCAGCAAAGATTTGAGGGGCGGAATAGAGACCCAGTACTTC. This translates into CASSKDLRGGIETQYF.